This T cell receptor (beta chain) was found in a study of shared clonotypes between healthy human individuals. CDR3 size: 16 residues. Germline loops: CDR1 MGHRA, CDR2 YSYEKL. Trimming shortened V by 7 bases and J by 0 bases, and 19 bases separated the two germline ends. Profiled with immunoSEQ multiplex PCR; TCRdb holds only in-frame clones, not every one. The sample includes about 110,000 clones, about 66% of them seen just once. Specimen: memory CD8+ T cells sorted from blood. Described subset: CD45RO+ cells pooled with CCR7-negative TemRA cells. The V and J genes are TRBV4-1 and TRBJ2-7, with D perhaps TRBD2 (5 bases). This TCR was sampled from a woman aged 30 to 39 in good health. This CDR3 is CASTKRIFESSYEQYF. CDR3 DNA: TGCGCCAGCACTAAGCGGATCTTCGAAAGCTCCTACGAGCAGTACTTC.